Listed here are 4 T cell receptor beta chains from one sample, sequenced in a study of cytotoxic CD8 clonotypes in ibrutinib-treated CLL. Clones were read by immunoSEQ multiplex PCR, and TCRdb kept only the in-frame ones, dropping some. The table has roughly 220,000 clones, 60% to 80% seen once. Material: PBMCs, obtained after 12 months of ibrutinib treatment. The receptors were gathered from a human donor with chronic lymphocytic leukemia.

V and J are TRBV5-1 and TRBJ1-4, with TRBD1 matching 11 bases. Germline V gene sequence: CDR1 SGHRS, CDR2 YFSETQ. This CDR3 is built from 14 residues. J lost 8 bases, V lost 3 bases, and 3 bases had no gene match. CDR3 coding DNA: TGCGCCAGCAGCTCTGGACAGGGGGCGGAAAAACTGTTTTTT. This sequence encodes CASSSGQGAEKLFF.

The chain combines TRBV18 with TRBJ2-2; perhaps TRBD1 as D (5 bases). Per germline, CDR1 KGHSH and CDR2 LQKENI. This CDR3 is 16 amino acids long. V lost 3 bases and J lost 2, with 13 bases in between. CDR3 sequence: CASSPQGRGNTGELFF. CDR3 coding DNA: TGTGCCAGCTCACCGCAGGGCCGCGGAAACACCGGGGAGCTGTTTTTT. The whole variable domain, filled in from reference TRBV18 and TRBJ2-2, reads NAGVMQNPRHLVRRRGQEARLRCSPMKGHSHVYWYRQLPEEGLKFMVYLQKENIIDESGMPKERFSAEFPKEGPSILRIQQVVRGDSAAYFCASSPQGRGNTGELFFGEGSRLTVL.

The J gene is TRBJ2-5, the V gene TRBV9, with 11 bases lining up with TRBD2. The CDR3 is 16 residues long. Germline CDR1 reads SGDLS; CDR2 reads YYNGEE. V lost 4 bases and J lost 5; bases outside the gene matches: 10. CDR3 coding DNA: TGTGCCAGCAGCACCCGACTAGCGGGGAGGGGCGAGACCCAGTACTTC. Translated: CASSTRLAGRGETQYF. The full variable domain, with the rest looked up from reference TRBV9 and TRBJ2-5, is DSGVTQTPKHLITATGQRVTLRCSPRSGDLSVYWYQQSLDQGLQFLIQYYNGEERAKGNILERFSAQQFPDLHSELNLSSLELGDSALYFCASSTRLAGRGETQYFGPGTRLLVL.

The CDR3 bases are TGCGCCAGCAGCTTGGGACAGGGCCACAACGAGCAGTACTTC. It translates to CASSLGQGHNEQYF. The chain uses TRBV5-1 and TRBJ2-7; TRBD1 matches at 7 bases. Trimming took 0 bases from V and 5 from J; bases not matched to a gene: 5. This CDR3 is built from 14 residues. Per the germline V gene, CDR1 is SGHRS and CDR2 is YFSETQ. Variable domain in full (rest from reference TRBV5-1 and TRBJ2-7): KAGVTQTPRYLIKTRGQQVTLSCSPISGHRSVSWYQQTPGQGLQFLFEYFSETQRNKGNFPGRFSGRQFSNSRSEMNVSTLELGDSALYLCASSLGQGHNEQYFGPGTRLTVT.